The 10 T cell receptor beta chains below all came from one sample that was sequenced in a study of a mutant IDH1 vaccine in newly diagnosed glioma. The time point is: week 35, safety follow-up. It was 300 ug of mutant IDH1 20-mer peptide that made up each vaccine dose, given with topical imiquimod. Measured with immunoSEQ multiplex PCR; TCRdb has only the in-frame clones, and not every one. The sample includes tens of thousands of clones, 81% of them seen just once. Their target antigens are unknown. The source material was PBMCs, sampled from a glioma patient whose treatment included an IDH1 peptide vaccine. The receptors here all came from a man aged 40-49 years with glioma.

V and J are TRBV27 and TRBJ2-1; D perhaps matches TRBD2 (6 bases). V was pared by 4 bases and J by 0 bases, with 7 bases between. The CDR3 contains 14 residues. CDR1 is MNHEY, CDR2 SMNVEV, per germline (reference sequence). The CDR3 DNA reads as TGTGCCAGCAGTTGGGACTCCTCCTACAATGAGCAGTTCTTC. This sequence encodes CASSWDSSYNEQFF.

The V gene is TRBV11-2, the J gene TRBJ2-3; no firm D call. Trimming shortened V by 0 bases and J by 5 bases, and 6 bases separated the two germline ends. Germline V CDR1 and CDR2: SGHAT, FQNNGV. This CDR3 comprises 13 residues. The CDR3 protein is CASSLERLDTQYF. CDR3 sequence (DNA): TGTGCCAGCAGCTTAGAACGGCTAGATACGCAGTATTTT.

The chain links TRBV4-2 to TRBJ2-2; 14 bases are a match to TRBD2. Germline values: CDR1 LGHNA, CDR2 YNFKEQ. This CDR3 spans 18 amino acids. The V and J ends lost 3 bases and 8 bases, in that order; junction bases with no gene match: 11. CDR3 nucleotides: TGTGCCAGCAGCCACCCCTCCACCGGGACTAGCGGGAGTGGGGAGCTGTTTTTT. Protein: CASSHPSTGTSGSGELFF.

The rearrangement joins TRBV7-2 to TRBJ2-5; D is uncertain. The CDR3 has 13 residues. The ends were cut back, 0 bases at V and 5 bases at J, with 7 bases in the middle. CDR1 and CDR2 (germline): SGHTA, FQGNSA. Here the CDR3 reads CASSLAGFETQYF. CDR3 sequence (DNA): TGTGCCAGCAGCTTAGCGGGGTTCGAGACCCAGTACTTC.

This clone was detected once. This sequence joins TRBV18 and TRBJ2-5; tentative D call: TRBD2 (5 bases). The CDR3 is 13 residues long. Trimming took 3 bases from V and 1 from J, leaving 6 bases between them. Germline lookup yields CDR1 KGHSH and CDR2 LQKENI. In DNA, the CDR3 is TGTGCCAGCTCACCCCGGGGCCAAGAGACCCAGTACTTC. This codes for CASSPRGQETQYF.

The chain uses TRBV7-9 and TRBJ2-3, with 9 bases lining up with TRBD1. The J segment lost 0 bases and the V segment lost 11 bases, leaving 15 bases of the junction unmatched. Germline V gene lookup returns CDR1 SEHNR and CDR2 FQNEAQ (reference sequence). The CDR3 covers 17 residues. The CDR3 protein is CALQGTGRQPSTDTQYF. CDR3 in DNA: TGTGCCCTACAAGGGACAGGGCGTCAACCTAGCACAGATACGCAGTATTTT.

The table lists this clone with a count of one. The gene calls are TRBV18 and TRBJ2-7; no clear D. V lost 5 bases to trimming and J lost 1 base, with 12 bases between them. Germline V lookup: CDR1 KGHSH, CDR2 LQKENI. The CDR3 consists of 14 residues. CDR3 in amino acids: CASSENADSYEQYF. CDR3 bases: TGTGCCAGCTCAGAAAATGCGGATTCCTACGAGCAGTACTTC.

V gene TRBV9 combines with J gene TRBJ2-7, with D uncertain. Germline lookup yields CDR1 SGDLS and CDR2 YYNGEE. Trimming took 2 bases from V and 2 from J, leaving 11 bases between them. The CDR3 has 14 residues. CDR3 loop: CASSVDHFPYEQYF. The CDR3 nucleotides are TGTGCCAGCAGCGTGGACCATTTCCCCTACGAGCAGTACTTC.

This clone appeared once. This chain joins TRBV18 and TRBJ2-7, with 8 bases identical to TRBD2. CDR3 length: 14 residues. The germline CDR1 and CDR2 sequences are KGHSH and LQKENI. V gave up 6 bases and J gave up 2 bases; unmatched junction bases: 6. The chain's CDR3 is CASSRGGIAYEQYF. CDR3 sequence (DNA): TGTGCCAGCTCCCGGGGGGGGATCGCCTACGAGCAGTACTTC.

V is TRBV13 and J is TRBJ2-7; D call uncertain. CDR3 length: 13 amino acids. Germline assignment: CDR1 PRHDT and CDR2 FYEKMQ (reference sequence). Trimming stripped 4 bases from V and 0 bases from J, with 7 bases between. The CDR3 is CASSSLNSYEQYF. DNA of the CDR3: TGTGCCAGCAGCTCGCTGAACTCCTACGAGCAGTACTTC.